This T cell receptor beta chain came from a study of blood T cell repertoires in COVID-19. The authors' processing: Estimation of nucleated cell counts was performed using reference gene primer amplification. Only in-frame clones appear in the TCRdb table, and some are missing; sequencing was by immunoSEQ multiplex PCR. V and J calls and clone size come straight from that table; D and trimming were deduced from the DNA. The table records more than 85,000 clones, more than 75% of them present only once. The CDR3 is made up of 15 amino acids. With V trimmed by 1 base and J by 4 bases, 4 bases remained unmatched. The germline V gene has CDR1 SSHAT and CDR2 FNYEAQ (reference sequence).

The chain combines TRBV7-7 with TRBJ2-5; 9 bases line up with TRBD2. Specimen: peripheral blood. This sequence originates from a woman in her forties or fifties with acute or convalescent COVID-19. CDR3 residues: CASSLGAGGPETQYF. DNA of the CDR3: TGTGCCAGCAGCTTAGGGGCGGGAGGGCCAGAGACCCAGTACTTC. The entire variable domain, with the rest obtained from reference TRBV7-7 and TRBJ2-5, is as follows: GAGVSQSPRYKVTKRGQDVTLRCDPISSHATLYWYQQALGQGPEFLTYFNYEAQPDKSGLPSDRFSAERPEGSISTLTIQRTEQRDSAMYRCASSLGAGGPETQYFGPGTRLLVL.